A single sample gave rise to the 26 T cell receptor beta chains below, sequenced in a study of shared clonotypes between healthy human individuals. Assay: immunoSEQ multiplex PCR; the TCRdb copy retains only in-frame clones and omits some. The sample has about 700,000 clones, about 90% seen once. CD45RO negativity and positive selection for CCR7 defined naive CD8 cells, a population that excluded terminally differentiated effector memory CD45RA+ cells. The sample comprised naive CD8+ T cells sorted from blood. The source is a man aged 25 to 40 in good health.

The rearrangement uses TRBV10-3 and TRBJ2-7; perhaps TRBD1 as D (6 bases). Trimming took 0 bases from V and 2 from J, leaving 11 bases between them. This CDR3 region has 15 residues. Germline-derived CDR1 and CDR2 are ENHRY and SYGVKD. In DNA, the CDR3 is TGTGCCATCAGTGAGTCGTTGGGGGCCGCCTACGAGCAGTACTTC. Translated: CAISESLGAAYEQYF.

The V gene is TRBV19, the J gene TRBJ1-1, with D unresolved. V gave up 3 bases and J gave up 7 bases, with 15 bases separating them. This CDR3 is 14 amino acids long. Looked up from germline, CDR1 is LNHDA and CDR2 is SQIVND (reference sequence). The DNA for the CDR3 is TGTGCCAGTAGTATTTCGGTGGGCCTATTTGAAGCTTTCTTT. Protein product: CASSISVGLFEAFF.

The V gene is TRBV18, the J gene TRBJ2-3, with D perhaps TRBD2 (5 bases). The germline V gene has CDR1 KGHSH and CDR2 LQKENI. This CDR3 has 17 residues. V lost 1 base and J lost 2, with 16 bases in between. The CDR3 spells CASSPQWRTEITDTQYF. The CDR3 nucleotides are TGTGCCAGCTCACCACAGTGGCGGACTGAAATCACAGATACGCAGTATTTT.

The chain couples TRBV11-2 to TRBJ2-7; the D call may be TRBD1 or TRBD2 (5 bases each). The CDR3 covers 14 residues. V shed 5 bases and J shed 2 bases, with 13 bases lying between them. Germline-derived CDR1 and CDR2 are SGHAT and FQNNGV. Here the CDR3 reads CASSRSGAPYEQYF. The CDR3 nucleotides are TGTGCCAGCAGCCGCTCCGGGGCCCCCTACGAGCAGTACTTC.

Points on this clone: Germline and junction disagree at one end, which may indicate a read error. The chain carries TRBV29-1 and TRBJ2-2; D assignment may be TRBD1 or TRBD2 (5 bases each). CDR1 is SQVTM and CDR2 is ANQGSEA in the germline V gene. This CDR3 is 13 amino acids long. CDR3 coding DNA: TGCAGCGTTGTTGACAGAGACACCGGGGAGCTGCTTTTT. Amino acids: CSVVDRDTGELLF.

Of note for this clone: Other DNA sequences of this sample code for an identical CDR3. J is TRBJ2-2 and V is TRBV27, with D perhaps TRBD2 (5 bases). V shed 1 base and J shed 4 bases, with 7 bases lying between them. This CDR3 has 14 amino acids. Germline values: CDR1 MNHEY, CDR2 SMNVEV (reference sequence). The CDR3 region has the DNA TGTGCCAGCAGTTTATTTCGGGGCACCGGGGAGCTGTTTTTT. It encodes CASSLFRGTGELFF.

The rearrangement joins TRBV7-2 to TRBJ2-1; tentative D call: TRBD1 (7 bases). CDR3 size: 17 residues. CDR1 and CDR2 (germline): SGHTA, FQGNSA. V was shortened by 3 bases and J by 1 base, with 16 bases between the two germline ends. The CDR3 loop reads CASSFLPTGTSYNEQFF. CDR3 sequence (DNA): TGTGCCAGCAGCTTCCTCCCGACAGGGACTTCCTACAATGAGCAGTTCTTC.

This clone was seen once. The CDR3 coding sequence is TGTGCCAGCAGCCGCCGACAGGGGGCGACTCCCGGGGAGCTGTTTTTT. It codes for CASSRRQGATPGELFF. The chain is built from TRBV14 and TRBJ2-2; 10 nucleotides line up with TRBD1. V gave up 4 bases and J gave up 6 bases; unmatched junction bases: 8. The CDR3 sequence is 16 residues long. Germline values: CDR1 SGHDN, CDR2 FVKESK.

The rearrangement joins TRBV5-4 to TRBJ2-7, with TRBD2 matching 7 bases. Germline V gene data show CDR1 as SGHNT and CDR2 as YYREEE (reference sequence). The CDR3 sequence is 15 residues long. The J segment lost 1 base and the V segment lost 4 bases, leaving 8 bases of the junction unmatched. CDR3 sequence reads: CASSPGGGQSYEQYF. The CDR3 region has the DNA TGTGCCAGCAGCCCGGGAGGAGGGCAGTCCTACGAGCAGTACTTC. Drawing the rest from reference TRBV5-4 and TRBJ2-7, the complete variable domain is ETGVTQSPTHLIKTRGQQVTLRCSSQSGHNTVSWYQQALGQGPQFIFQYYREEENGRGNFPPRFSGLQFPNYSSELNVNALELDDSALYLCASSPGGGQSYEQYFGPGTRLTVT.

This clone was recorded only once. The rearrangement uses TRBV19 and TRBJ1-1, with 7 bases that match TRBD1. Germline values: CDR1 LNHDA, CDR2 SQIVND (reference sequence). V lost 3 bases to trimming and J lost 1 base; unmatched junction nucleotides: 2. The length of the CDR3 is 14 residues. The CDR3 spells CASSIRTGNTEAFF. Here the CDR3 DNA reads TGTGCCAGTAGTATTAGGACAGGGAACACTGAAGCTTTCTTT.

Notes on this clone: The junction departs from the called germline gene at one end, perhaps through a read error. The genes are TRBV29-1 and TRBJ2-1, with 9 nucleotides matching TRBD2. CDR1 is SQVTM, CDR2 ANQGSEA, per germline. This CDR3 has 16 amino acids. The DNA of the CDR3 is TGCAGCGTAGAAGGGGAAAGCGGGAGGCCATACAATGAGCAGTTCTTC. It translates to CSVEGESGRPYNEQFF.

V is TRBV28 and J is TRBJ2-3, with D uncertain. Germline assignment: CDR1 MDHEN and CDR2 SYDVKM. V lost 3 bases to trimming and J lost 0 bases, with 7 bases between them. CDR3 size: 14 residues. Here the CDR3 reads CASSLADSTDTQYF. CDR3 nucleotides: TGTGCCAGCAGTTTGGCCGATAGCACAGATACGCAGTATTTT.

This sequence joins TRBV6-1 and TRBJ1-2; D is unresolved. Germline assignment: CDR1 MNHNS and CDR2 SASEGT. V gave up 0 bases and J gave up 3 bases, with 17 bases separating them. The CDR3 extends over 17 amino acids. The CDR3 loop is CASSEADLKSQDYGYTF. The CDR3 nucleotides read TGTGCCAGCAGTGAAGCGGATTTAAAGAGCCAGGACTATGGCTACACCTTC.

This sequence joins TRBV13 and TRBJ2-5, with TRBD2 identical over 7 bases. Germline loops: CDR1 PRHDT, CDR2 FYEKMQ (reference sequence). J was trimmed by 5 bases and V by 5 bases; bases with no gene match: 14. The CDR3 extends over 16 amino acids. CDR3 bases: TGTGCCAGCAGCAAGAAAGGGAGGGGCGTCCGGGAGACCCAGTACTTC. It translates to CASSKKGRGVRETQYF.

This clone appeared a few times. The chain combines TRBV6-5 with TRBJ2-1; no definite D call. The CDR3 has 15 amino acids. Germline assignment: CDR1 MNHEY and CDR2 SVGAGI. Deletions cut 6 bases from V and 0 bases from J, with 12 bases between. The CDR3 region has the DNA TGTGCCAGCAGCTATACAGTAAGCTCCTACAATGAGCAGTTCTTC. It specifies CASSYTVSSYNEQFF.

DNA for the CDR3: TGTGCCAGCAGCTTAGGGACAGGGATGGTCTACAATGAGCAGTTCTTC. Its translation: CASSLGTGMVYNEQFF. The chain uses TRBV7-3 and TRBJ2-1, with 9 bases matching TRBD1. Germline trimming cut 2 bases from V and 3 bases from J; bases unmatched to any gene: 5. This CDR3 has 16 amino acids. The germline V gene has CDR1 SGHTA and CDR2 FQGTGA. Using reference TRBV7-3 and TRBJ2-1 for the parts outside the CDR3, the full variable domain is GAGVSQTPSNKVTEKGKYVELRCDPISGHTALYWYRQSLGQGPEFLIYFQGTGAADDSGLPNDRFFAVRPEGSVSTLKIQRTERGDSAVYLCASSLGTGMVYNEQFFGPGTRLTVL.

The chain combines TRBV29-1 with TRBJ2-7, with D perhaps TRBD1 (5 bases). Trimming pared 5 bases from V and 2 bases from J, leaving 10 bases between. Looked up from germline, CDR1 is SQVTM and CDR2 is ANQGSEA. The CDR3 is 12 residues long. The CDR3 region has the DNA TGCAGCGTTATTGACAGACCCTACGAGCAGTACTTC. It codes for CSVIDRPYEQYF.

The chain carries TRBV28 and TRBJ2-1; a possible D gene is TRBD1 (6 bases). Germline lookup yields CDR1 MDHEN and CDR2 SYDVKM. Trimming shortened V by 1 base and J by 8 bases, and 18 bases separated the two germline ends. This CDR3 has 16 residues. The CDR3 sequence: CASSLYIMGHLDEQFF. CDR3 nucleotides: TGTGCCAGCAGTTTATATATTATGGGACATTTAGATGAGCAGTTCTTC.

V is TRBV29-1 and J is TRBJ2-5; D is uncertain. The CDR3 has 15 residues. Trimming took off 4 bases at V and 3 bases at J, with 18 bases between the two ends. The germline V gene has CDR1 SQVTM and CDR2 ANQGSEA. CDR3 sequence reads: CSVVPATHKEETQYF. The CDR3 DNA reads TGCAGCGTTGTTCCGGCCACGCACAAAGAAGAGACCCAGTACTTC.

Only one count was recorded for this clone. CDR3 protein: CASSYQGQNTEAFF. The DNA for the CDR3 is TGTGCCAGCAGTTACCAGGGGCAGAACACTGAAGCTTTCTTT. The gene calls are TRBV6-5 and TRBJ1-1, with D tentatively TRBD1 (6 bases). Deletions cut 2 bases from V and 1 base from J, with 8 bases between. CDR3 length: 14 residues. The germline gives CDR1 MNHEY, CDR2 SVGAGI.

This clone came up once. The chain links TRBV7-2 to TRBJ2-7; TRBD1 aligns across 7 bases. CDR3 size: 14 residues. Trimming at V came to 6 bases and at J to 7 bases, leaving 12 bases not matched to a gene. Germline loops: CDR1 SGHTA, CDR2 FQGNSA. The chain's CDR3 is CASSPGTALGEQYF. As DNA, the CDR3 is TGTGCCAGCAGTCCGGGGACAGCCTTGGGAGAGCAGTACTTC.

The chain carries TRBV7-9 and TRBJ1-1, with D uncertain. V lost 6 bases, J lost 2 bases, and 13 bases lay in between. Germline lookup yields CDR1 SEHNR and CDR2 FQNEAQ (reference sequence). This CDR3 is built from 14 residues. The CDR3 nucleotides read TGTGCCAGCAGACCTACAGCCTTCAACACTGAAGCTTTCTTT. Residues: CASRPTAFNTEAFF.

The chain recombines TRBV27 with TRBJ2-7; possible D gene TRBD1, 6 bases. There are 16 residues in the CDR3. The germline V gene has CDR1 MNHEY and CDR2 SMNVEV (reference sequence). Trimming took 4 bases from V and 0 from J, leaving 16 bases between them. The CDR3 DNA is TGTGCCAGCAGTTCCTCCGCCGGACAGCTCTCCTACGAGCAGTACTTC. It specifies CASSSSAGQLSYEQYF.

This clone was seen a handful of times. The rearrangement uses TRBV4-3 and TRBJ1-2; 8 bases fit TRBD1. CDR1 is LGHNA, CDR2 YSLEER, per germline. Unmatched junction bases numbered 11, after V lost 4 bases and J lost 7 bases. There are 15 residues in the CDR3. DNA of the CDR3: TGCGCCAGCAGCCGTAAAGGACAGGGAGAGAGTGGCTACACCTTC. Residues: CASSRKGQGESGYTF.

The chain recombines TRBV7-6 with TRBJ2-1; D remains ambiguous. From germline, CDR1 is SGHVS and CDR2 FNYEAQ. V dropped 5 bases and J dropped 0 bases, with 8 bases sitting between them. The CDR3 has 14 residues. The CDR3 sequence: CASSRLSSYNEQFF. As DNA, the CDR3 is TGTGCCAGCAGCCGCCTGAGCTCCTACAATGAGCAGTTCTTC.

The V gene is TRBV27, the J gene TRBJ1-2; 9 bases are shared with TRBD1. There are 15 residues in the CDR3. V gave up 5 bases and J gave up 1 base; unmatched junction bases: 5. Germline CDR1 reads MNHEY; CDR2 reads SMNVEV (reference sequence). The CDR3 is CASSISGQGNYGYTF. In nucleotides, the CDR3 is TGTGCCAGCAGTATCTCGGGACAGGGTAACTATGGCTACACCTTC.